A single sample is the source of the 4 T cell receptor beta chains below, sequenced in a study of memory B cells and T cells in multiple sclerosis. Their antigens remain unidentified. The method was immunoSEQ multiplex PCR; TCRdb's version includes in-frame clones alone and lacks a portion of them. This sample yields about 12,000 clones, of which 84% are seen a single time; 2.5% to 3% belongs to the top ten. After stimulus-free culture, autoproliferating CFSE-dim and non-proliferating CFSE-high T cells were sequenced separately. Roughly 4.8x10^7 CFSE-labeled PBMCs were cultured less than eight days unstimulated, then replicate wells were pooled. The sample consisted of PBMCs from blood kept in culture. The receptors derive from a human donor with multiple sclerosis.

CDR3 protein: CASSLTSGRDQFF. The DNA for the CDR3 is TGTGCCAGCAGCTTGACTAGCGGGAGGGACCAGTTCTTC. The chain uses TRBV7-3 and TRBJ2-1, with 14 bases lining up with TRBD2. CDR1 is SGHTA and CDR2 is FQGTGA in the germline V gene. This CDR3 spans 13 amino acids. Trimming cost V 3 bases and J 13 bases; bases outside gene matches: 2. Combining the CDR3 with reference TRBV7-3 and TRBJ2-1 gives the whole variable domain GAGVSQTPSNKVTEKGKYVELRCDPISGHTALYWYRQSLGQGPEFLIYFQGTGAADDSGLPNDRFFAVRPEGSVSTLKIQRTERGDSAVYLCASSLTSGRDQFFGPGTRLTVL.

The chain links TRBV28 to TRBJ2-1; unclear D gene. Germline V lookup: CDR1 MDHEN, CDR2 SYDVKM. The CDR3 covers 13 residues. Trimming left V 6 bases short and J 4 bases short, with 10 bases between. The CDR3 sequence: CASRALTYNEQFF. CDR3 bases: TGTGCCAGCAGAGCATTAACATACAATGAGCAGTTCTTC.

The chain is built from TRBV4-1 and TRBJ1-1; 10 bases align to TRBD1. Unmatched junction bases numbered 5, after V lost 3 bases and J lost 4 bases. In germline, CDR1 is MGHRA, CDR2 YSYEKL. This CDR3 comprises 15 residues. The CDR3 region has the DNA TGCGCCAGCAGCCAGACAGGGGGCCTAAGCACTGAAGCTTTCTTT. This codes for CASSQTGGLSTEAFF.

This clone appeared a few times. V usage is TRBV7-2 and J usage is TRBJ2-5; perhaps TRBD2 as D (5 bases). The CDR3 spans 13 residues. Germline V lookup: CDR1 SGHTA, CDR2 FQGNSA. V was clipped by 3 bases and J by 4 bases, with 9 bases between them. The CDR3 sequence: CASSFGIRETQYF. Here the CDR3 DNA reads TGTGCCAGCAGCTTCGGGATACGAGAGACCCAGTACTTC. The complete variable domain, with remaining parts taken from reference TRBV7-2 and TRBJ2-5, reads GAGVSQSPSNKVTEKGKDVELRCDPISGHTALYWYRQSLGQGLEFLIYFQGNSAPDKSGLPSDRFSAERTGGSVSTLTIQRTQQEDSAVYLCASSFGIRETQYFGPGTRLLVL.